This T cell receptor beta chain was observed in a study of blood T cell repertoires in COVID-19. Whole-study context: Spain, Italy and the United States supplied samples that represented acute and convalescent COVID-19. Sources were T cells, B-cell-depleted T cells, or PBMCs; the material itself was cDNA or gDNA.

CDR3 size: 14 residues. V dropped 5 bases and J dropped 0 bases, with 10 bases sitting between them. The germline V gene has CDR1 LNHDA and CDR2 SQIVND (reference sequence). The assay was immunoSEQ multiplex PCR, and TCRdb's table has in-frame clones only and misses some. This table has 100,000 to 150,000 clones, roughly 72% appearing once. The chain links TRBV19 to TRBJ1-1; no clear D gene. Material: peripheral blood. The TCR sequence derives from a man between 60 and 75 years old with acute or convalescent COVID-19. The CDR3 here is CASSLGPLNTEAFF. As DNA, the CDR3 is TGTGCCAGTAGTTTGGGCCCCTTGAACACTGAAGCTTTCTTT.